The clone carrying this TCR beta chain showed up just a few times. These data originate in a study of T cells after yellow fever vaccination. Study as a whole: Low-cell-number fractions were prepared with SMART-Seq v4 Ultra Low Input.

The study's findings and limits: In FACS-sorted repertoires, abundant clonotypes from the bulk population could appear as contaminants.

TCRdb used MiXCR to reprocess the 5' RACE reads, holding one entry per CDR3 protein. In the table there are 100,000 or so distinct CDR3 sequences, about 8.8% of which are singletons. This TCR came from a young man who received the YFV17D yellow fever vaccine. This material consisted of CD8+ T cells not binding an NS4B(214-222) dextramer, sorted from PBMCs, taken around 15 days after the first yellow fever vaccination.

This CDR3 is CASSSSSQGAVTDTQYF. CDR3 DNA sequence: TGTGCCAGCAGCTCCTCCTCCCAGGGGGCCGTCACAGATACGCAGTATTTT. The gene calls are TRBV7-8 and TRBJ2-3; 8 positions match TRBD1. The CDR3 sequence is 17 residues long. The trim removed 4 bases at V and 2 bases at J, leaving 11 bases unmatched. The germline V gene has CDR1 SGHVS and CDR2 FQNEAQ.